One sample yielded the 9 T cell receptor beta chains listed below, sequenced in a study of blood T cells in healthy people across ages (dated by TCRdb to the mid-2010s). The library was prepared using 5' RACE. Sequenced using an Illumina HiSeq 2500. The second PCR ran for about 6 to 12 cycles and used a J-beta primer mix along with a sample-barcoded 5' primer. TCRdb redid the processing of the public reads, applying fastp at Q25 and MiXCR, and retained in-frame beta chains. Each CDR3 protein gets just one entry, which takes the most common genes and DNA from the rows behind it. The sample contains 1.5 million to 2 million distinct CDR3 sequences, about 49% of them found a single time. The ten largest account for over 2% of the sample. The sequenced sample consisted of blood. These receptors were taken from a woman aged 40 to 55 in good health.

This sequence joins TRBV4-3 and TRBJ2-2; TRBD2 aligns across 10 bases. CDR3 length: 17 amino acids. J was trimmed by 4 bases and V by 4 bases; bases with no gene match: 9. Germline CDR1 LGHNA, CDR2 YSLEER. CDR3 amino acids: CASSRDIAGGVTGELFF. The CDR3, as DNA: TGCGCCAGCAGCCGAGACATAGCGGGGGGTGTCACCGGGGAGCTGTTTTTT.

This clonotype was seen a single time. One end of the junction is discordant with germline, which a read error may explain. The chain employs TRBV10-3 and TRBJ2-7, with 7 positions matching TRBD1. Germline assignment: CDR1 ENHRY and CDR2 SYGVKD. The CDR3 covers 13 residues. CDR3 nucleotide sequence: TGTGTCATCAGAGGACAGGTCAACTACGAGCAGTACTTC. It is translated as CVIRGQVNYEQYF.

This clonotype was counted between two and nine times. The chain employs TRBV28 and TRBJ2-1, with 9 bases lining up with TRBD1. CDR1 and CDR2 (germline): MDHEN, SYDVKM. The junction had 4 bases not matched to a gene; V was cut back by 6 bases and J by 7 bases. The CDR3 loop spans 13 amino acids. CDR3 region: CASRGTGRNEQFF. The CDR3 DNA reads TGTGCCAGCAGGGGGACAGGGCGGAATGAGCAGTTCTTC.

This clonotype was picked up a small number of times. The genes are TRBV29-1 and TRBJ2-1; the match to TRBD2 covers 9 bases. The J segment lost 3 bases and the V segment lost 6 bases, leaving 6 bases of the junction unmatched. Germline CDR1 and CDR2: SQVTM and ANQGSEA. The CDR3 sequence is 14 residues long. DNA for the CDR3: TGCAGCGTCGTCGCGGGGGGGGGCTACAATGAGCAGTTCTTC. Residues: CSVVAGGGYNEQFF.

The chain links TRBV7-9 to TRBJ2-4, with 7 bases matching TRBD2. Trimming at V came to 4 bases and at J to 13 bases, leaving 19 bases not matched to a gene. There are 16 residues in the CDR3. The germline gives CDR1 SEHNR, CDR2 FQNEAQ (reference sequence). CDR3 region: CASSSKAGPSGEAQYF. Written as DNA, the CDR3 is TGTGCCAGCAGCTCAAAAGCGGGGCCTTCGGGGGAGGCCCAGTACTTC. Filled out from reference TRBV7-9 and TRBJ2-4, the complete variable domain reads DTGVSQNPRHKITKRGQNVTFRCDPISEHNRLYWYRQTLGQGPEFLTYFQNEAQLEKSRLLSDRFSAERPKGSFSTLEIQRTEQGDSAMYLCASSSKAGPSGEAQYFGAGTRLSVL.

In this sample, this clonotype turned up a few times. V is TRBV12-3 or TRBV12-4 and J is TRBJ2-5; TRBD1 agrees at 9 bases. This CDR3 region has 16 residues. The junction had 6 bases not matched to a gene; V was cut back by 2 bases and J by 2 bases. This CDR3 reads CASSLRSGTGQETQYF. The CDR3 coding sequence is TGTGCCAGCAGTTTAAGATCCGGGACAGGGCAAGAGACCCAGTACTTC.

The V and J genes are TRBV7-2 and TRBJ2-2; 8 bases fit TRBD1. Per germline, CDR1 SGHTA and CDR2 FQGNSA. This CDR3 has 13 amino acids. V dropped 3 bases and J dropped 8; count of bases not matched to a gene: 2. This CDR3 reads CASSFGDRGELFF. The DNA of the CDR3 is TGTGCCAGCAGCTTTGGGGACAGGGGGGAGCTGTTTTTT. The full variable domain, completed using reference TRBV7-2 and TRBJ2-2, is GAGVSQSPSNKVTEKGKDVELRCDPISGHTALYWYRQSLGQGLEFLIYFQGNSAPDKSGLPSDRFSAERTGGSVSTLTIQRTQQEDSAVYLCASSFGDRGELFFGEGSRLTVL.

This clonotype was counted a few times. This chain links TRBV20-1 with TRBJ2-3, with 10 nucleotides matching TRBD2. The CDR3 consists of 15 residues. Germline values: CDR1 DFQATT, CDR2 SNEGSKA (reference sequence). Trimming removed 6 bases from V and 2 bases from J; junction bases left unmatched: 8. CDR3 bases: TGCAGTGCCTTTCAGCGGGGGGGTTTCACAGATACGCAGTATTTT. Translation: CSAFQRGGFTDTQYF.

This rearrangement joins TRBV7-9 to TRBJ2-7, with D unresolved. Germline CDR1 is SEHNR and CDR2 is FQNEAQ (reference sequence). The length of the CDR3 is 14 residues. V lost 6 bases to trimming and J lost 3 bases, with 15 bases between them. CDR3 residues: CASSQSQQSYEQYF. The CDR3 DNA sequence: TGTGCCAGCAGTCAATCCCAGCAGAGCTACGAGCAGTACTTC. Together with reference TRBV7-9 and TRBJ2-7, the CDR3 gives the full variable domain: DTGVSQNPRHKITKRGQNVTFRCDPISEHNRLYWYRQTLGQGPEFLTYFQNEAQLEKSRLLSDRFSAERPKGSFSTLEIQRTEQGDSAMYLCASSQSQQSYEQYFGPGTRLTVT.